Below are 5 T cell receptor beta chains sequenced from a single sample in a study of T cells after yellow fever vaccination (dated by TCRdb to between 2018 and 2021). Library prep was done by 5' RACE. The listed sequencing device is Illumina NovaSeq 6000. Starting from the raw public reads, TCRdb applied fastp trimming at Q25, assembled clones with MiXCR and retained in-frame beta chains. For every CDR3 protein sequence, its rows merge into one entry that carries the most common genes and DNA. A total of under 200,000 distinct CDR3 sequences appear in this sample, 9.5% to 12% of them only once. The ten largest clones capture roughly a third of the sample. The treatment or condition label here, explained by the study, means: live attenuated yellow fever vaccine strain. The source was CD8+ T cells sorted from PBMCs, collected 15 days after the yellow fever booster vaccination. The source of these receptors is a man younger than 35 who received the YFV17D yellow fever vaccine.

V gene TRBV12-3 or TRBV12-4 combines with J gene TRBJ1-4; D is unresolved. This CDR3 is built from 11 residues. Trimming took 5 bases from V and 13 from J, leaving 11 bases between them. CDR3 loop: CASSTGLGLFF. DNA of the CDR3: TGTGCCAGCAGTACCGGGCTCGGACTGTTTTTT.

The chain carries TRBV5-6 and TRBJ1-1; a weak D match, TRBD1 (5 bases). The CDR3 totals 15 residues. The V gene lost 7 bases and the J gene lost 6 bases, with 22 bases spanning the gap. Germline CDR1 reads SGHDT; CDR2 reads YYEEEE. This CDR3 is CASLEGYGTPAEAFF. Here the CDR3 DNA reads TGTGCCAGCTTGGAAGGGTACGGGACGCCGGCTGAAGCTTTCTTT.

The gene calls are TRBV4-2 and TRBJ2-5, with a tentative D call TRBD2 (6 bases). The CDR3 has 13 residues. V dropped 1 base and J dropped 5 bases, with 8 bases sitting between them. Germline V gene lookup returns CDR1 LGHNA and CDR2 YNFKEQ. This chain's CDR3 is CASSQGGRETQYF. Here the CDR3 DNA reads TGTGCCAGCAGCCAAGGGGGGAGGGAGACCCAGTACTTC.

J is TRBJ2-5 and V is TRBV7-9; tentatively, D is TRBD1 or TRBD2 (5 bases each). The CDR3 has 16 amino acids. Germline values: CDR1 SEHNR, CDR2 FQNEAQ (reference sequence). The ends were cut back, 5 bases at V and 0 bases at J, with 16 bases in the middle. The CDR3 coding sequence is TGTGCCAGCAGCCCGGTTCGAGGGGCCTACCAAGAGACCCAGTACTTC. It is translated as CASSPVRGAYQETQYF.

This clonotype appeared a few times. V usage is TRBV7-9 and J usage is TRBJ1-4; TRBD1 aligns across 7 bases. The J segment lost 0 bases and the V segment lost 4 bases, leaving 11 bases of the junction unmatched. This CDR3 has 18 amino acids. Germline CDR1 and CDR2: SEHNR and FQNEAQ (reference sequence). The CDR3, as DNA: TGTGCCAGCAGCTCCTCCTTTGACACAGGGGCAACTAATGAAAAACTGTTTTTT. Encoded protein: CASSSSFDTGATNEKLFF.